Listed below are T cell receptor beta chains from one sample, sequenced in a study of blood T cells in healthy people across ages. TCRdb re-called the 5' RACE reads with MiXCR, one entry per CDR3 protein. Here the sample spans approximately 800,000 distinct CDR3 sequences, about 62% being singletons. The sequenced sample was blood. The origin of the receptors is a man younger than 40 in good health. CDR3s include the opening cysteine and the closing phenylalanine or tryptophan. A D gene is named only where the DNA matches it firmly. Clone size appears in some rows only: once, few, many, or a class for an expanded clone.

size,V,D,J,CDR3,DNA
-,TRBV5-8,TRBD1,TRBJ1-2,CASTVDRVHGYTF,TGTGCCAGCACCGTGGACAGGGTCCATGGCTACACCTTC
-,TRBV7-2,-,TRBJ2-3,CASSLGLTGGSDTQYF,TGTGCCAGCAGCCTGGGTTTGACGGGGGGCTCAGATACGCAGTATTTT
-,TRBV9,-,TRBJ2-7,CASSRLSGQYEQYF,TGTGCCAGCAGCCGCCTTAGCGGCCAGTACGAGCAGTACTTC
-,TRBV6-5,-,TRBJ2-6,CASAQGSPANVLTF,TGTGCCAGCGCCCAGGGGTCCCCAGCCAACGTCCTGACTTTC
-,TRBV29-1,TRBD2,TRBJ2-5,CSGGEGLVEDSETQYF,TGCAGCGGCGGGGAGGGGCTAGTCGAGGACTCGGAGACCCAGTACTTC
few,TRBV7-2,-,TRBJ1-4,CASSPDLNSNEKLFF,TGTGCCAGCAGCCCCGATTTGAACTCCAATGAAAAACTGTTTTTT
many,TRBV29-1,-,TRBJ2-1,CSVVPGFNEQFF,TGCAGCGTTGTGCCGGGTTTCAATGAGCAGTTCTTC
few,TRBV19,TRBD1,TRBJ1-2,CASTRQGSLHGYTF,TGTGCCAGTACCAGACAGGGGTCGCTCCATGGCTACACCTTC
-,TRBV28,TRBD1,TRBJ2-5,CASGQADQETQYF,TGTGCCAGCGGACAGGCCGATCAAGAGACCCAGTACTTC
-,TRBV6-2/TRBV6-3,TRBD1,TRBJ2-7,CASSMTGFIGEQYF,TGTGCCAGCAGTATGACAGGGTTCATCGGCGAGCAGTACTTC
few,TRBV20-1,TRBD2,TRBJ2-3,CRAVVSGRTDTQYF,TGCAGGGCAGTCGTTAGCGGGAGGACGGATACGCAGTATTTT
-,TRBV6-1,TRBD1,TRBJ1-6,CASSARQGGYNSPLHF,TGTGCCAGCAGTGCAAGACAGGGGGGTTATAATTCACCCCTCCACTTT
-,TRBV18,-,TRBJ2-5,CASSPTEETQYF,TGTGCCAGCTCACCAACGGAAGAGACCCAGTACTTC
few,TRBV7-2,TRBD2,TRBJ2-4,CASSLGGTSLRQYF,TGTGCCAGCAGCTTAGGTGGGACTAGCCTTAGGCAGTACTTC
-,TRBV19,TRBD1,TRBJ2-7,CASRARTGNYEQYF,TGTGCCAGTAGAGCACGGACAGGGAATTACGAGCAGTACTTC
-,TRBV2,-,TRBJ2-2,CASGHSVAGVGELFF,TGTGCCAGCGGCCATAGCGTGGCCGGTGTCGGGGAGCTGTTTTTT
few,TRBV6-2/TRBV6-3,-,TRBJ2-7,CASSLELGYEQYF,TGTGCCAGCAGTCTCGAGCTGGGCTACGAGCAGTACTTC
-,TRBV15,-,TRBJ2-7,CATSRDNWGEQYF,TGTGCCACCAGCAGAGATAATTGGGGCGAGCAGTACTTC
-,TRBV5-1,-,TRBJ2-1,CASSLLGRSKNEQFF,TGCGCCAGCAGCTTGCTTGGCCGATCGAAGAATGAGCAGTTCTTC
-,TRBV5-1,TRBD2,TRBJ2-1,CASAETSGGNEQFF,TGCGCCAGCGCTGAGACTAGCGGGGGAAATGAGCAGTTCTTC
-,TRBV4-1,-,TRBJ1-2,CASSLLRSLQGPNYGYTF,TGCGCCAGCAGCCTACTTAGGAGCCTACAGGGCCCAAACTATGGCTACACCTTC
-,TRBV20-1,TRBD1,TRBJ2-5,CSVEGPGGAETQYF,TGCAGTGTCGAGGGACCAGGGGGCGCGGAGACCCAGTACTTC
-,TRBV6-5,TRBD2,TRBJ2-4,CASSYSGGSYWNEQYF,TGTGCCAGCAGTTACTCAGGCGGGAGTTACTGGAATGAGCAGTACTTC
-,TRBV2,TRBD2,TRBJ2-5,CASDVTSGGGETQYF,TGTGCCAGCGACGTGACTAGCGGGGGGGGAGAGACCCAGTACTTC
-,TRBV18,-,TRBJ2-1,CASSRGEVNEQFF,TGTGCCAGCTCACGAGGGGAGGTCAATGAGCAGTTCTTC
-,TRBV20-1,TRBD1,TRBJ2-7,CSARDIRGQKTYEQYF,TGCAGTGCTAGAGACATCAGGGGGCAAAAAACCTACGAGCAGTACTTC
few,TRBV15,TRBD1,TRBJ2-7,CATSPLRDSYEQYF,TGTGCCACCAGCCCCCTTCGGGACAGCTACGAGCAGTACTTC
-,TRBV20-1,-,TRBJ2-4,CSAKNLRGNIQYF,TGCAGTGCTAAGAACCTAAGGGGAAACATTCAGTACTTC